A single sample gave rise to the 4 T cell receptor beta chains below, sequenced in a study of cytomegalovirus exposure and HLA in healthy donors. It was with 60 Vbeta and 13 Jbeta primers that the PCR ran. Clones were read by immunoSEQ multiplex PCR, and TCRdb kept only the in-frame ones, dropping some. The sample has about 160,000 clones, roughly 85% seen once. The specimen was PBMCs. These receptors were taken from a young man in good health and CMV-seronegative.

The V gene is TRBV6-4, the J gene TRBJ2-6; 7 nucleotides agree with TRBD1. Germline V CDR1 and CDR2: MRHNA, SNTAGT. V was clipped by 3 bases and J by 0 bases; unmatched bases: 5. This CDR3 region has 17 residues. CDR3 sequence reads: CASSEGGTLSGANVLTF. The CDR3 DNA is TGTGCCAGCAGTGAAGGGGGCACCCTCTCTGGGGCCAACGTCCTGACTTTC.

This clone has only one observation. This sequence joins TRBV12-2 and TRBJ2-7; the table's D call of TRBD2 was not tested on the DNA. TRBV12-2 counts as a pseudogene. The CDR3 covers 14 residues. Written as DNA, the CDR3 is TGTGCAAGTCGCCCCGGGAGGCCCTCCTACGAGCAGTACTTC. It is translated as CASRPGRPSYEQYF.

This clone was counted between two and nine times. V and J are TRBV4-1 and TRBJ2-7; 10 nucleotides agree with TRBD2. Trimming cost V 4 bases and J 4 bases; bases outside gene matches: 7. Germline loops: CDR1 MGHRA, CDR2 YSYEKL. This CDR3 contains 15 residues. DNA for the CDR3: TGCGCCAGCAGCCCAAAGCGGGAGGGCCGGTACGAGCAGTACTTC. Amino acids: CASSPKREGRYEQYF.

The chain links TRBV14 to TRBJ2-3, with a weak D call TRBD1 (7 bases). From germline, CDR1 is SGHDN and CDR2 FVKESK. The V and J ends lost 5 bases and 6 bases respectively, with 21 bases between them. The CDR3 covers 16 residues. The CDR3 nucleotides read TGTGCCAGCAGCAAGGGAGGCAGGGGGTCCAGGGATACGCAGTATTTT. It codes for CASSKGGRGSRDTQYF.